What follows is one T cell receptor (beta chain) and its context. Seattle's cohort entered during active infection and was followed longitudinally. Germline trimming cut 7 bases from V and 5 bases from J; bases unmatched to any gene: 4. This CDR3 is built from 13 residues. Germline-derived CDR1 and CDR2 are SNHLY and FYNNEI. Authors' analysis steps: Estimation of nucleated cell counts relied on the amplification of reference gene primers. Generated by immunoSEQ multiplex PCR, the TCRdb table keeps only in-frame clones and is missing some. The DNA gave D and trimming, while V, J and clone size come from that table. The top ten clones hold about 10% of a sample with 200,000 or so clones, 80% to 90% of them seen once. The entry originates in a study of blood T cell repertoires in COVID-19. Across the study: COVID-19 samples collected from the United States, Italy and Spain covered acute and convalescent phases. Nucleic acid was either cDNA or gDNA, and it came from T cells, B-cell-depleted T cells, or PBMCs.

Sequencing was performed on peripheral blood. The J gene is TRBJ1-2, the V gene TRBV2; TRBD1 matches at 10 bases. This receptor was taken from a woman of 80 years or more with COVID-19, enrolled during active disease. The CDR3 spells CASNPGQGYGYTF. The DNA for the CDR3 is TGTGCCAGCAATCCGGGACAGGGGTATGGCTACACCTTC.